The 17 T cell receptor beta chains in this list originate from one sample, sequenced in a study of control samples from healthy donors and cancer patients. The protocol was immunoSEQ multiplex PCR, while the TCRdb copy is restricted to in-frame clones and leaves out a portion. The table has around 94,000 clones, around 83% seen once. Sequenced input: blood. The receptor set was obtained from a woman between 50 and 59 years old in good health.

This chain uses TRBV18 with TRBJ1-5; possibly TRBD1 for D (5 bases). In germline, CDR1 is KGHSH, CDR2 LQKENI. Between the trimmed V and J ends, which lost 6 bases and 0 bases, there was a span of 9 bases. This CDR3 comprises 14 residues. CDR3 DNA sequence: TGTGCCAGCTCTCTGACAGATAGCAATCAGCCCCAGCATTTT. Its translation is CASSLTDSNQPQHF.

The J gene is TRBJ1-4, the V gene TRBV27; 11 bases are a match to TRBD1. V lost 0 bases to trimming and J lost 7 bases; unmatched junction nucleotides: 4. The CDR3 sequence is 16 residues long. Germline V gives CDR1 MNHEY, CDR2 SMNVEV (reference sequence). The CDR3 DNA is TGTGCCAGCAGTTTATCGCCAGGGACAGGGGGTGAAAAACTGTTTTTT. This encodes CASSLSPGTGGEKLFF.

The gene calls are TRBV5-1 and TRBJ2-2; 8 bases agree with TRBD2. The V and J ends lost 3 bases and 5 bases, in that order; junction bases with no gene match: 9. In germline, CDR1 is SGHRS, CDR2 YFSETQ. This CDR3 region has 16 residues. In DNA, the CDR3 is TGCGCCAGCAGCTGGGGACTAGTCTTAGGGACCGGGGAGCTGTTTTTT. This encodes CASSWGLVLGTGELFF.

This rearrangement joins TRBV9 to TRBJ2-3, with 10 bases identical to TRBD2. V was pared by 0 bases and J by 2 bases, with 3 bases of the junction left unmatched. This CDR3 region has 16 residues. Germline-derived CDR1 and CDR2 are SGDLS and YYNGEE. CDR3 sequence reads: CASSVGSGRVTDTQYF. CDR3 DNA: TGTGCCAGCAGCGTAGGAAGCGGGAGGGTCACAGATACGCAGTATTTT.

This sequence joins TRBV5-1 and TRBJ1-2; D is unclear. The CDR3 length is 14 residues. V was pared by 4 bases and J by 6 bases, with 16 bases between. Germline CDR1 reads SGHRS; CDR2 reads YFSETQ. CDR3 loop: CASSTTAFRDGYTF. DNA for the CDR3: TGCGCCAGCAGCACGACGGCCTTTAGGGATGGCTACACCTTC.

This chain joins TRBV5-8 and TRBJ1-6, with a tentative D call TRBD1 (6 bases). V was cut by 4 bases and J by 5 bases, with 22 bases left in between. CDR1 is SGHTS and CDR2 is YDEGEE in the germline V gene. This CDR3 is built from 18 residues. The CDR3 DNA reads as TGTGCCAGCAGCCGGCGGACAGCCGGGCGCGGCAATAATTCACCCCTCCACTTT. Residues: CASSRRTAGRGNNSPLHF.

The chain links TRBV27 to TRBJ1-5; unclear D gene. The CDR3 length is 14 residues. V lost 5 bases and J lost 6, with 14 bases in between. The germline V gene encodes CDR1 MNHEY and CDR2 SMNVEV (reference sequence). This CDR3 is CASSQTRDSQPQHF. DNA of the CDR3: TGTGCCAGCAGTCAAACCCGAGACTCTCAGCCCCAGCATTTT.

The chain joins TRBV9 to TRBJ1-1; no clear D gene. The CDR3 extends over 12 amino acids. V dropped 3 bases and J dropped 3 bases, with 6 bases sitting between them. CDR1 is SGDLS and CDR2 is YYNGEE in the germline V gene. The CDR3 sequence is CASSADYTEAFF. As DNA, the CDR3 is TGTGCCAGCAGCGCCGACTACACTGAAGCTTTCTTT.

The chain recombines TRBV19 with TRBJ2-7; 14 bases line up with TRBD2. The CDR3 sequence is 17 residues long. Looked up from germline, CDR1 is LNHDA and CDR2 is SQIVND (reference sequence). With V trimmed by 4 bases and J by 7 bases, 12 bases remained unmatched. In DNA form, the CDR3 reads TGTGCCAGTAGTACCTCCTCCGGGACTAGCGGGAGATATGAGCAGTACTTC. As protein: CASSTSSGTSGRYEQYF.

This clone was counted only a few times. The chain has TRBV27 and TRBJ1-5, with D unclear. The CDR3 is 15 amino acids. Germline V CDR1 and CDR2: MNHEY, SMNVEV (reference sequence). Trimming took off 8 bases at V and 0 bases at J, with 14 bases between the two ends. CDR3 residues: CASPKVEFSNQPQHF. The CDR3 region has the DNA TGTGCCAGCCCAAAAGTGGAGTTTAGCAATCAGCCCCAGCATTTT.

This clone was picked up a small number of times. The gene calls are TRBV4-3 and TRBJ1-2; 7 positions match TRBD1. V was pared by 4 bases and J by 4 bases, with 15 bases of the junction left unmatched. CDR1 is LGHNA and CDR2 is YSLEER in the germline V gene. The CDR3 contains 17 residues. The CDR3 here is CASSRDAMRGLGYGYTF. For the CDR3, the DNA is TGCGCCAGCAGCCGGGATGCTATGAGGGGGCTAGGCTATGGCTACACCTTC.

The gene calls are TRBV7-2 and TRBJ2-5, with TRBD2 identical over 10 bases. The CDR3 has 17 amino acids. V lost 0 bases and J lost 1; bases outside the gene matches: 5. The V gene's germline CDR1 is SGHTA and CDR2 FQGNSA. As DNA, the CDR3 is TGTGCCAGCAGCTTAGCTTGGGCTAGCGGGGGCCAAGAGACCCAGTACTTC. It specifies CASSLAWASGGQETQYF.

This sequence joins TRBV4-1 and TRBJ2-7; D possibly corresponds to TRBD1 (6 bases). The CDR3 contains 15 residues. Germline CDR1 is MGHRA and CDR2 is YSYEKL. The V end was cut by 4 bases, the J end by 6 bases, with 19 bases between. In nucleotides, the CDR3 is TGCGCCAGCAGCCCCATCCCCGATTCAGGGGCCGAGCAGTACTTC. Residues: CASSPIPDSGAEQYF.

This chain uses TRBV28 with TRBJ2-7; D possibly corresponds to TRBD1 (6 bases). CDR1 is MDHEN and CDR2 is SYDVKM in the germline V gene. The CDR3 is 11 amino acids. V lost 5 bases and J lost 6, with 8 bases in between. CDR3 region: CASSRRGEQYF. In DNA form, the CDR3 reads TGTGCCAGCAGTCGCAGGGGCGAGCAGTACTTC.

The chain uses TRBV7-9 and TRBJ1-1, with a tentative D call TRBD1 (5 bases). CDR3 length equals 14 residues. The germline gives CDR1 SEHNR, CDR2 FQNEAQ (reference sequence). V gave up 5 bases and J gave up 6 bases, with 16 bases separating them. CDR3 sequence: CASSEAPRAAEAFF. In DNA, the CDR3 is TGTGCCAGCAGCGAAGCCCCCAGGGCTGCTGAAGCTTTCTTT.

The table lists this clone with a few counts. This chain connects TRBV7-9 to TRBJ2-7; D possibly matches TRBD1 or TRBD2 (5 bases each). V shed 0 bases and J shed 4 bases, with 13 bases lying between them. The CDR3 spans 15 residues. CDR1 and CDR2 from the germline V gene are SEHNR and FQNEAQ (reference sequence). The CDR3 loop reads CASSLAPGPEYEQYF. The CDR3 DNA is TGTGCCAGCAGCTTAGCGCCGGGACCAGAATACGAGCAGTACTTC.

The chain links TRBV6-2 or TRBV6-3 to TRBJ2-5; D is tentatively TRBD1 or TRBD2 (5 bases each). The CDR3 sequence is 11 residues long. Germline values: CDR1 MNHEY, CDR2 SVGEGT. Deletions cut 5 bases from V and 7 bases from J, with 8 bases between. The CDR3 region is CASSNGGTQYF. The CDR3 nucleotides are TGTGCCAGCAGTAATGGGGGGACCCAGTACTTC.